This TCR beta chain stems from a study of shared clonotypes between healthy human individuals. As defined, naive CD8 cells were CD45RO-negative and positively selected for CCR7, with terminally differentiated effector memory CD45RA+ cells excluded. The data were produced by immunoSEQ multiplex PCR, yet TCRdb's version contains in-frame clones alone and is incomplete. The table has millions of clones, about 92% seen once. This CDR3 region has 17 residues. V was trimmed by 3 bases and J by 0 bases, leaving 15 bases between them. CDR1 and CDR2 (germline): MGHRA, YSYEKL. The receptor was isolated from a man between 18 and 29 years old in good health. Some clones in this sample may be carry-over from other donors' samples. The sequenced sample consisted of naive CD8+ T cells from PBMCs. This chain joins TRBV4-1 and TRBJ1-5, with D possibly matching TRBD1 (6 bases). The CDR3 DNA is TGCGCCAGCAGCCAGGGGGCGATGGGGCATAGCAATCAGCCCCAGCATTTT. Translation: CASSQGAMGHSNQPQHF.